One sample yielded the 17 T cell receptor beta chains listed below, sequenced in a study of T cell responses to AZD1222 COVID-19 vaccine. Sequencing used immunoSEQ multiplex PCR; TCRdb keeps in-frame clones, though not all of them. The sample yields 110,000 to 150,000 clones, 90% to 95% seen once. The sequenced sample was peripheral blood, obtained on day 0 of AZD1222 vaccination. These receptor sequences come from an adult in good health.

This sequence joins TRBV19 and TRBJ2-2, with D unresolved. Germline V CDR1 and CDR2: LNHDA, SQIVND (reference sequence). Trimming cost V 3 bases and J 1 base, with 9 bases left between them. This CDR3 is 15 amino acids long. The CDR3: CASSMVSQNTGELFF. The CDR3, as DNA: TGTGCCAGTAGTATGGTTAGCCAGAACACCGGGGAGCTGTTTTTT.

The chain recombines TRBV19 with TRBJ2-5; D might be TRBD1 or TRBD2, each matching 5 bases. The germline V gene encodes CDR1 LNHDA and CDR2 SQIVND (reference sequence). The CDR3 is 13 residues long. The V and J ends lost 6 bases and 5 bases respectively, with 13 bases between them. Written as DNA, the CDR3 is TGTGCCAGTAGCCATGGGGGTGGGGAGACCCAGTACTTC. Residues: CASSHGGGETQYF.

The CDR3 region has the DNA TGTGCCAGCAGCCCACGCGGGACTAGCCCAAACAATGAGCAGTTCTTC. Translation: CASSPRGTSPNNEQFF. The chain recombines TRBV7-9 with TRBJ2-1, with 9 bases lining up with TRBD2. CDR3 length equals 16 residues. The trim removed 5 bases at V and 5 bases at J, leaving 10 bases unmatched. Per germline, CDR1 SEHNR and CDR2 FQNEAQ (reference sequence).

This chain joins TRBV9 and TRBJ1-1; possible D gene TRBD1, 5 bases. V was trimmed by 3 bases and J by 5 bases, leaving 20 bases between them. The CDR3 contains 16 residues. Germline V CDR1 and CDR2: SGDLS, YYNGEE. The CDR3 DNA is TGTGCCAGCAGCGCCGCAGGGAATAGCGGAGGGACTGAAGCTTTCTTT. It is translated as CASSAAGNSGGTEAFF. Variable domain in full (rest from reference TRBV9 and TRBJ1-1): DSGVTQTPKHLITATGQRVTLRCSPRSGDLSVYWYQQSLDQGLQFLIQYYNGEERAKGNILERFSAQQFPDLHSELNLSSLELGDSALYFCASSAAGNSGGTEAFFGQGTRLTVV.

The chain recombines TRBV27 with TRBJ2-2; 13 nucleotides match TRBD2. Trimming took 4 bases from V and 4 from J; bases not matched to a gene: 3. The CDR3 covers 16 residues. The germline CDR1 and CDR2 sequences are MNHEY and SMNVEV (reference sequence). CDR3 in amino acids: CASSYRLAGGTGELFF. The CDR3 DNA reads as TGTGCCAGCAGTTATAGACTAGCGGGGGGCACCGGGGAGCTGTTTTTT.

The chain joins TRBV10-3 to TRBJ2-3; possibly TRBD2 for D (6 bases). The CDR3 runs 16 residues. With 0 bases removed from V and 2 bases from J, the gap between germline ends came to 12 bases. Looked up from germline, CDR1 is ENHRY and CDR2 is SYGVKD. CDR3 coding DNA: TGTGCCATCAGTGAGTCCGGGGGAGTCACCACAGATACGCAGTATTTT. This translates into CAISESGGVTTDTQYF.

The chain links TRBV7-2 to TRBJ2-7; 9 bases match TRBD1. From germline, CDR1 is SGHTA and CDR2 FQGNSA. Trimming cost V 3 bases and J 5 bases; bases outside gene matches: 5. This CDR3 has 14 residues. In DNA form, the CDR3 reads TGTGCCAGCAGCTTCCGGGACAGGGTTAACGAGCAGTACTTC. It specifies CASSFRDRVNEQYF.

V usage is TRBV12-5 and J usage is TRBJ1-1; maybe TRBD1 (5 bases). Per the germline V gene, CDR1 is LGHNT and CDR2 is FRNRAP. V was cut by 3 bases and J by 5 bases, with 19 bases left in between. The CDR3 is 16 residues long. The CDR3 bases are TGTGCTAGTGGTTTCCTCCACGGGAGGGGCAGGACTGAAGCTTTCTTT. It codes for CASGFLHGRGRTEAFF.

The rearrangement joins TRBV6-6 to TRBJ2-7; 8 nucleotides agree with TRBD1. J gave up 7 bases and V 5 bases, and 16 bases lay outside the gene matches. The CDR3 extends over 16 amino acids. Germline loops: CDR1 MNHNY, CDR2 SVGAGI (reference sequence). CDR3 sequence reads: CASSHKRKGQGSEQYF. The CDR3 coding sequence is TGTGCCAGCAGTCACAAAAGGAAAGGACAGGGATCAGAGCAGTACTTC.

V is TRBV3-1 (or the pseudogene TRBV3-2) and J is TRBJ2-5; no clear D gene. The CDR3 extends over 12 amino acids. V lost 4 bases and J 4 bases, leaving 7 bases between the germline ends. Germline CDR1 reads LGHDT; CDR2 reads YNNKEL (reference sequence). The CDR3 here is CASSPLAETQYF. CDR3 DNA: TGTGCCAGCAGCCCTCTTGCAGAGACCCAGTACTTC.

The rearrangement links TRBV24-1 to TRBJ2-5; perhaps TRBD1 as D (6 bases). V was pared by 9 bases and J by 6 bases, with 19 bases between. The length of the CDR3 is 14 residues. Germline loops: CDR1 KGHDR, CDR2 SFDVKD. Here the CDR3 reads CATAPTGAIKTQYF. In DNA form, the CDR3 reads TGTGCCACCGCCCCGACAGGTGCGATAAAGACCCAGTACTTC.

The chain carries TRBV7-8 and TRBJ1-1; the match to TRBD1 covers 7 bases. CDR3 size: 12 residues. Germline-derived CDR1 and CDR2 are SGHVS and FQNEAQ. V shed 5 bases, J shed 6 bases, and the junction held 3 bases outside the gene matches. Written as DNA, the CDR3 is TGTGCCAGCAGCGACAGGGTCGCTGAAGCTTTCTTT. Translated, it gives CASSDRVAEAFF.

This clone has just one count. V is TRBV28 and J is TRBJ1-1; possibly TRBD1 for D (6 bases). Germline CDR1 reads MDHEN; CDR2 reads SYDVKM. This CDR3 spans 14 amino acids. V lost 2 bases, J lost 3 bases, and 10 bases lay in between. The CDR3 DNA sequence: TGTGCCAGCAGTTTAATCCAGGGGCACACTGAAGCTTTCTTT. It yields the protein CASSLIQGHTEAFF.

V gene TRBV6-1 combines with J gene TRBJ1-2; no clear D. Germline V lookup: CDR1 MNHNS, CDR2 SASEGT. The CDR3 totals 15 residues. Trimming shortened V by 2 bases and J by 4 bases, and 14 bases separated the two germline ends. CDR3 in amino acids: CASSEPPGSIYGYTF. The CDR3 coding sequence is TGTGCCAGCAGTGAACCCCCTGGATCTATCTATGGCTACACCTTC.

This clone was seen only a few times. The V call is TRBV7-9, the J call TRBJ1-4; a possible D gene is TRBD1 (5 bases). The length of the CDR3 is 15 residues. Germline V CDR1 and CDR2: SEHNR, FQNEAQ (reference sequence). V lost 1 base, J lost 13 bases, and 19 bases lay in between. This chain's CDR3 is CASSLVTQPQGGLFF. DNA for the CDR3: TGTGCCAGCAGCTTAGTTACACAGCCCCAGGGAGGACTGTTTTTT.

The CDR3 DNA sequence: TGCGCCAGCAGCTTGGCCGGGGGCGGCGTCGAAACTAATGAAAAACTGTTTTTT. Residues: CASSLAGGGVETNEKLFF. The chain links TRBV5-1 to TRBJ1-4; weak D call: TRBD1 (6 bases). There are 18 residues in the CDR3. Germline V lookup: CDR1 SGHRS, CDR2 YFSETQ. The V end lost 0 bases, the J end lost 1 base, and 16 bases lay between the germline ends.

This clone was counted between two and nine times. This chain links TRBV7-2 with TRBJ2-2; no firm D call. Trimming took off 8 bases at V and 5 bases at J, with 12 bases between the two ends. This CDR3 is 13 amino acids long. Per germline, CDR1 SGHTA and CDR2 FQGNSA. The CDR3 region has the DNA TGTGCCAGCGGCCATGGAGAAACCGGGGAGCTGTTTTTT. This encodes CASGHGETGELFF.